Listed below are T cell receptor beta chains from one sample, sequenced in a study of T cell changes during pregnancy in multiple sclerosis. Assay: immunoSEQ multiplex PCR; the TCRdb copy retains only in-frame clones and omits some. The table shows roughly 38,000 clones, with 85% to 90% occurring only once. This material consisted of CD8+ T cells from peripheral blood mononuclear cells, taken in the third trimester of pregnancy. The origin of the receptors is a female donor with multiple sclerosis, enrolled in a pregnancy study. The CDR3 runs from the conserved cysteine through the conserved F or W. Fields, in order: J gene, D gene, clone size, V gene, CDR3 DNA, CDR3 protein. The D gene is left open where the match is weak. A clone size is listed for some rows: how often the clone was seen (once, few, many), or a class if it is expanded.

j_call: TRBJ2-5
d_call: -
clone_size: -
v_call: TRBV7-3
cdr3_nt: TGTGCCAGCAGCTTCCCCCTTTCCGAGACCCAGTACTTC
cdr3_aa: CASSFPLSETQYF

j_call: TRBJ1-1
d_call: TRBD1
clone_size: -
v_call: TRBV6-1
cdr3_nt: TGTGCCAGCGGAAAGAGGGGACAGGGATTTGGGGTTTTCTTT
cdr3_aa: CASGKRGQGFGVFF

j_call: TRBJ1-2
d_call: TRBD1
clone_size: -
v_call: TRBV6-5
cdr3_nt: TGTGCCAGCAGTTACCGGACAGGGGGTGGTGGCTACACCTTC
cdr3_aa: CASSYRTGGGGYTF

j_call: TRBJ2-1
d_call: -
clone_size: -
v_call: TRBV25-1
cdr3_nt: TGTGCCAGCAGTGAACCGGACAGCTACGATGAGCAGTTCTTC
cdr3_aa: CASSEPDSYDEQFF

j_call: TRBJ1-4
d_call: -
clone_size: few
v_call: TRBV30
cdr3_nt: TGTGCCTGGAGTGACCAGGGTATGTGGTTCGGGAAACTGTTTTTT
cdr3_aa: CAWSDQGMWFGKLFF

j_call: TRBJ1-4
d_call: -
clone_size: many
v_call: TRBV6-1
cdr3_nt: TGTGCCAGCAGTGTAGGGGTAGGGGCTAATGAAAAACTGTTTTTT
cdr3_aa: CASSVGVGANEKLFF

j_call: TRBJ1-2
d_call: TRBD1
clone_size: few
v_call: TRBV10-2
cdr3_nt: TGCGCCAGCAGTGAAGGAGGGGGCGCCGATGGCTACACCTTC
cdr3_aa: CASSEGGGADGYTF

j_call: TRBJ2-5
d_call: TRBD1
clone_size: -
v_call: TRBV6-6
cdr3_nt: TGTGCCAGCAGTCGCGACGGGACAGGTATCCGGGAGACCCAGTACTTC
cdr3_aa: CASSRDGTGIRETQYF

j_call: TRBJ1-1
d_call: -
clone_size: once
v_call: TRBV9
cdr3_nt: TGTGCCAGCAGCGATACCACAACAGGGTGGGCCACTGAAGCTTTCTTT
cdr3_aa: CASSDTTTGWATEAFF

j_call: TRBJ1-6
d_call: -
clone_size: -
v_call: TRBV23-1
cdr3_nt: TGCGCCAGCAGTCAAGTTTTCTTTGCGGGTTCACCCCTCCACTTT
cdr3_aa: CASSQVFFAGSPLHF

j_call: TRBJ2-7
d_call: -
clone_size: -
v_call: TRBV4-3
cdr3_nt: TGCGCCAGCAGCCAGACGCCAGGGTCCTACGAGCAGTACTTC
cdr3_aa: CASSQTPGSYEQYF

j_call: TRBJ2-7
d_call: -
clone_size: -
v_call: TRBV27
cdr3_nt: TGTGCCAGCAGTCCCTACCTCCAGGGCGAGCAGTACTTC
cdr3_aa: CASSPYLQGEQYF

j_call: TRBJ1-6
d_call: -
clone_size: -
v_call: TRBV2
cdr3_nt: TGTGCCAGCAGGAGAGAAGGGGGTCCGGGGTCACCCCTCCACTTT
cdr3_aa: CASRREGGPGSPLHF

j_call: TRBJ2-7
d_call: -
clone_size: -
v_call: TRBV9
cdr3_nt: TGTGCCAGCAGCGGAACAGGAGCCGAGCAGTACTTC
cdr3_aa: CASSGTGAEQYF

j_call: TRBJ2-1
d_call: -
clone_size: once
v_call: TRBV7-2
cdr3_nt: TGTGCCAGCAGCTTAGTTTACGGGGTATACAATGAGCAGTTCTTC
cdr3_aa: CASSLVYGVYNEQFF

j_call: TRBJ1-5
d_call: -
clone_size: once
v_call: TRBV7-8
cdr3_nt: TGTGCCAGCAGCCCAGGTTCTTCGGTTAGGGGATGGGATCAGCCCCAGCATTTT
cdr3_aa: CASSPGSSVRGWDQPQHF

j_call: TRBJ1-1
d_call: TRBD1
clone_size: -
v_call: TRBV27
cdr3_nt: TGTGCCAGCAGTTTATCGCCAGGGGGGTACACTGAAGCTTTCTTT
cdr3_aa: CASSLSPGGYTEAFF

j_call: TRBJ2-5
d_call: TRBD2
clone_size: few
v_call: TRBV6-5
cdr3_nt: TGTGCCAGCAGTTACTCGACTAGCGGGGGAGAGACCCAGTACTTC
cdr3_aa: CASSYSTSGGETQYF

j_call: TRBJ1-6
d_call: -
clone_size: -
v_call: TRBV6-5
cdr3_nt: TGTGCCAGCAGTTACGGCTCAGGGGAAGATTCACCCCTCCACTTT
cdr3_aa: CASSYGSGEDSPLHF

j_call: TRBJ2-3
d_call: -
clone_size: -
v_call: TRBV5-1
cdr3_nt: TGCGCCAGCCTGGATACCCTATCGAGGGTGAGAATGCAGTATTTT
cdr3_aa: CASLDTLSRVRMQYF

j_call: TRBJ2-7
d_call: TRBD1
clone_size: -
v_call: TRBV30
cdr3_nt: TGTGCCTCTAGGGACAGCTACGAGCAGTACTTC
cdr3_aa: CASRDSYEQYF

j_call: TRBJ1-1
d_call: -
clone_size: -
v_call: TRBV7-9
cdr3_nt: TGTGCCAGCAGCTTAGATTTACAGGGTGGGAACACTGAAGCTTTCTTT
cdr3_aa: CASSLDLQGGNTEAFF

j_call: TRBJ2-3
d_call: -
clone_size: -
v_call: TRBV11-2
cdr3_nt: TGTGCCAGCAGCTTAGGAGGGGGGGCACGGTATTTT
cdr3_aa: CASSLGGGARYF

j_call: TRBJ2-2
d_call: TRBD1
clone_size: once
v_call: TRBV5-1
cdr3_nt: TGCGCCAGCAGCTTCCAGGGGGCCACGAACACCGGGGAGCTGTTTTTT
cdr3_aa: CASSFQGATNTGELFF

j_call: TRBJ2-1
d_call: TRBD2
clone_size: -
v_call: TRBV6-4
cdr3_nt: TGTGCCAGCAGTGCCACTAGCGGGTCCTACAATGAGCAGTTCTTC
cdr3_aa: CASSATSGSYNEQFF

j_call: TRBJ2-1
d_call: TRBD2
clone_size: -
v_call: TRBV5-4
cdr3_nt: TGTGCCAGCATCCCCCCCGGACTAGCCCATAGCTCCTACAATGAGCAGTTCTTC
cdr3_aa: CASIPPGLAHSSYNEQFF

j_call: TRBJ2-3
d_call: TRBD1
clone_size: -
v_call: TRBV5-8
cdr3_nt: TGTGCCAGCAGCCCCCTGGACAGGGGAGCGGCAGATACGCAGTATTTT
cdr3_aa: CASSPLDRGAADTQYF